This TCR beta chain was captured in a study of vaccination effects on CD4 cells after COVID-19. Antigen-specific CD4+ T cells were first expanded with viral peptide pools by the ViraFEST assay and only then sequenced. Scientists isolated CD4+ T cells after an approximately 10-day culture period ended. Each participant was administered two doses of either the BNT162b2 or the mRNA-1273 vaccine. Profiling relied on immunoSEQ multiplex PCR, and the TCRdb table lists in-frame clones only, not all of them. The data contain tens of thousands of clones, roughly 81% of them singletons. To note about this clone: What it recognizes is unknown.

The clonotype comes from a human donor who received a COVID-19 vaccine. The sample consisted of CD4+ T cells from PBMCs cultured with HCoV-229E spike peptides, taken after COVID-19 vaccination.

In DNA, the CDR3 is TGTGCCACCAGCAGAGATCAAGGGGCCTATCAGCCCCAGCATTTT. It translates to CATSRDQGAYQPQHF. V usage is TRBV15 and J usage is TRBJ1-5; D is possibly TRBD1 (5 bases). V lost 0 bases and J 5 bases, leaving 11 bases between the germline ends. This CDR3 region has 15 residues. Germline CDR1 LNHNV, CDR2 YYDKDF (reference sequence).